This T cell receptor beta chain was recovered during a study of blood T cell repertoires in COVID-19. Study-wide background: Samples representing acute and convalescent COVID-19 were sourced from the United States, Italy and Spain. T cells, B-cell-depleted T cells, or PBMCs provided the cDNA or gDNA that served as material.

This clone was seen more than once but under ten times. Germline V lookup: CDR1 MNHEY, CDR2 SVGAGI. V lost 2 bases, J lost 6 bases, and 6 bases stayed unmatched. The CDR3 covers 14 residues. The authors' processing: Estimation of nucleated cell counts relied on the amplification of reference gene primers. Assay: immunoSEQ multiplex PCR; the TCRdb copy retains only in-frame clones and omits some. V and J calls and clone size are as listed in that table; D and trimming were resolved from the DNA. Of about 14,000 clones listed, around 73% are singletons. The gene calls are TRBV6-5 and TRBJ1-2, with 7 bases fitting TRBD1. Material for sequencing was peripheral blood. This receptor was identified in a boy aged 2 to 9 with active or convalescent COVID-19. CDR3 protein: CASSYRYTGDGYTF. DNA of the CDR3: TGTGCCAGCAGTTACCGATACACAGGGGATGGCTACACCTTC.